The sequence of this TCR beta chain was determined in a study of T-cell memory formation after mild COVID-19. The wider study: TCR clusters showed largely donor specificity.

Findings and caveats of the study: Mainly CM and EM harbored the contracting CD4+ clones; mainly EMRA harbored the CD8+ ones. What remained unconfirmed was the SARS-CoV-2 specificity of second-wave clones peaking on day 37.

V dropped 6 bases and J dropped 4 bases, with 10 bases sitting between them. The germline gives CDR1 SGHAT, CDR2 FQNNGV. The CDR3 loop spans 13 amino acids. MiXCR, applied by TCRdb to the 5' RACE reads, yields one record per CDR3 protein. The sample has about 450,000 distinct CDR3 sequences; under 25% are singletons. At least ten counts were recorded for this clonotype. Its antigen remains unknown. Material for sequencing was PBMCs or a T cell subset sorted from them (not recorded which). The origin of this receptor is an adult woman who had mild COVID-19 (a few samples of this study predate the infection). Cell type and time point are not known. The rearrangement uses TRBV11-2 and TRBJ2-1; D call uncertain. The CDR3 protein is CASSVASYNEQFF. CDR3 coding DNA: TGTGCCAGCAGTGTAGCTTCTTACAATGAGCAGTTCTTC.